This record covers a single T cell receptor beta chain. It has no known antigen specificity. Base qualities are not at hand, and no much larger clone is one base apart. Reading the label with the study, this specimen's time point is: baseline before first vaccination. Vaccinee samples were obtained from the UK trials COV001 and COV002, which included a single-blind randomized controlled phase 2/3 trial of AZD1222 (ChAdOx1 nCoV-19) in healthy adults. For TCRbeta chain sequencing, PBMC samples were collected from trial participants at day 0 and at day 28 after the second dose. These data are taken from a study of T cell responses to AZD1222 COVID-19 vaccine (dated by TCRdb to about 2021). Describing the broader study: Because spike-specific TCR depth and breadth did not differ between the two schedules, AZD1222 recipients who got a second dose at roughly 4 weeks were pooled with those who got a second dose at roughly 12 weeks. TCR sequencing covered over 230 trial participants: 200 to 220 given two doses of AZD1222 and about 26 given two doses of MenACWY control vaccine. Trial participants were enrolled into age subgroups of 18-55, 56-69 and 70-plus years, which contained roughly 140, 27 and 60 TCR-sequenced participants, respectively.

The paper as a whole reports these results and caveats: Most participants were white British and females outnumbered males, and the authors suggested that clonal diversity may have been underestimated. Spike-specific TCR breadth and depth rose significantly after two AZD1222 doses compared with day 0 and with MenACWY recipients. Because no day 14 peak-response samples were available, the repertoires could be characterized only after the peak T cell response. Conclusions about previously exposed vaccinees were limited because only a handful of AZD1222 recipients were SARS-CoV-2 seropositive at baseline. In the small 56-69-year group, the increase in depth fell short of significance, most likely because of low power. Vaccine-associated CD4 TCRs spanned the whole spike protein, with dominant responses in regions 160-218 and 743-854. Nearly half of unique spike-specific TCRs reportedly recognized epitopes outside regions mutated in the B.1.351 and B.1.1.7 variants.

The CDR3, from cysteine to phenylalanine, totals 13 residues. Here the CDR3 DNA is all that survives: 39 bases in frame from base 1. The germline V gene (reference sequence) gives CDR1 as SEHNR and CDR2 as FQNEAQ. V was cut back by 1 base and J by 0 bases, leaving a gap of 3 bases between them. The CDR3 regions of human TCRbeta chains were analyzed by immunosequencing. For the original study's pipeline: TCRs in the repertoires were compared against a reference library of SARS-CoV-2-specific TCRs that had been generated with the MIRA antigen-specificity platform. Breadth meant the fraction of unique TCRs that were SARS-CoV-2-associated, whereas depth meant the fraction of total T cells that were SARS-CoV-2-associated. Each spike-specific TCR was assigned to its reactive spike region and to a CD4 or CD8 class using the MIRA data. Log10-transformed breadth and depth values were compared by one-way ANOVA with Sidak's multiple comparisons tests. TCRdb stores this immuneACCESS table with in-frame sequences only. Part of the clones is absent; in the studies checked, under half of the shortfall reflects unresolved V genes, and no reason is known for the rest. V and J calls and clone size are as listed in that table; D and trimming were resolved from the DNA. This sample gives about 120,000 clones in total; roughly 85% of them show up just once. The biggest ten clones account for less than 10% of the sample.

The clonotype was recovered from an adult in good health. Source: peripheral blood, taken on day 0 of AZD1222 vaccination. The chain uses TRBV7-9 and TRBJ1-1, with the D gene uncertain. Read as DNA, the sequence is TGTGCCAGCAGCTTAGAGCTGAACACTGAAGCTTTCTTT. It is translated as CASSLELNTEAFF.